A single sample gave rise to the 6 T cell receptor beta chains below, sequenced in a study of type 1 regulatory T cells. For these receptors, no antigen is known. TCRdb reprocessed the reads with MiXCR, giving one entry per CDR3 protein. The repertoire includes fewer than 75,000 distinct CDR3 sequences, more than 45% of them detected once, and about 2% sits in the top ten. Sequenced material: cultured non-Tr1 T cells, either the whole culture or a sorted T cell fraction (not recorded which). The receptors originated from a human donor in good health.

The chain links TRBV19 to TRBJ1-3, with 7 bases aligning to TRBD1. Germline assignment: CDR1 LNHDA and CDR2 SQIVND (reference sequence). The CDR3 spans 16 residues. V lost 4 bases and J lost 0; bases outside the gene matches: 6. CDR3 nucleotide sequence: TGTGCCAGTAGTACGGGACAGCTCTACTCTGGAAACACCATATATTTT. Amino acid sequence: CASSTGQLYSGNTIYF.

This clonotype was recorded a few times. The genes are TRBV29-1 and TRBJ1-1, with 7 bases that match TRBD1. The CDR3 extends over 12 amino acids. The germline gives CDR1 SQVTM, CDR2 ANQGSEA. V lost 4 bases and J lost 1; bases outside the gene matches: 0. The CDR3 protein is CSVGTGNTEAFF. CDR3 coding DNA: TGCAGCGTTGGGACAGGGAACACTGAAGCTTTCTTT.

The table lists this clonotype with a count of one. The rearrangement joins TRBV7-2 to TRBJ2-3; TRBD2 matches at 8 bases. The CDR3 consists of 17 residues. CDR1 is SGHTA, CDR2 FQGNSA, per germline. V lost 6 bases to trimming and J lost 2 bases; unmatched junction nucleotides: 13. The CDR3 is CASRPRGGGSVTDTQYF. The CDR3 DNA reads TGTGCCAGCAGGCCTAGGGGCGGGGGGTCCGTCACAGATACGCAGTATTTT.

The rearrangement uses TRBV5-1 and TRBJ2-2; possible D gene TRBD2, 5 bases. The CDR3 consists of 14 residues. Germline loops: CDR1 SGHRS, CDR2 YFSETQ. The germline V and J ends were trimmed by 4 bases and 1 base, with 8 bases remaining between them. CDR3 amino acids: CASSEGENTGELFF. The CDR3 region has the DNA TGCGCCAGCAGCGAGGGAGAGAACACCGGGGAGCTGTTTTTT.

V usage is TRBV5-1 and J usage is TRBJ1-1; possible D gene TRBD1, 6 bases. In germline, CDR1 is SGHRS, CDR2 YFSETQ. The CDR3 is made up of 13 amino acids. The V and J ends lost 3 bases and 10 bases respectively, with 16 bases between them. The CDR3 loop reads CASSYSGELVAFF. In DNA, the CDR3 is TGCGCCAGCAGCTATTCAGGGGAGTTGGTAGCTTTCTTT.

The V gene is TRBV7-8, the J gene TRBJ2-1; 8 positions match TRBD2. Germline V gene data show CDR1 as SGHVS and CDR2 as FQNEAQ. This CDR3 spans 15 amino acids. V lost 5 bases and J lost 2; bases outside the gene matches: 5. DNA for the CDR3: TGTGCCAGCAGCCGCCCGGGACTAGCCTACAATGAGCAGTTCTTC. This translates into CASSRPGLAYNEQFF.